The table lists the clone carrying this TCR beta chain with a few counts. This record comes from a study of blood T cell repertoires in COVID-19. The CDR3 totals 12 residues. The trim removed 8 bases at V and 4 bases at J, leaving 4 bases unmatched. CDR1 is MNHEY, CDR2 SMNVEV, per germline (reference sequence). Assay used: immunoSEQ multiplex PCR; TCRdb lists only in-frame clones, some missing. The data show about 240,000 clones, 82% seen once. Sequencing was performed on peripheral blood. This TCR came from a woman between 18 and 29 years old with acute or convalescent COVID-19. This chain links TRBV27 with TRBJ2-7; 8 bases align to TRBD1. The CDR3 is CASRTGRYEQYF. The CDR3 DNA sequence: TGTGCCAGCCGGACAGGGAGGTACGAGCAGTACTTC.